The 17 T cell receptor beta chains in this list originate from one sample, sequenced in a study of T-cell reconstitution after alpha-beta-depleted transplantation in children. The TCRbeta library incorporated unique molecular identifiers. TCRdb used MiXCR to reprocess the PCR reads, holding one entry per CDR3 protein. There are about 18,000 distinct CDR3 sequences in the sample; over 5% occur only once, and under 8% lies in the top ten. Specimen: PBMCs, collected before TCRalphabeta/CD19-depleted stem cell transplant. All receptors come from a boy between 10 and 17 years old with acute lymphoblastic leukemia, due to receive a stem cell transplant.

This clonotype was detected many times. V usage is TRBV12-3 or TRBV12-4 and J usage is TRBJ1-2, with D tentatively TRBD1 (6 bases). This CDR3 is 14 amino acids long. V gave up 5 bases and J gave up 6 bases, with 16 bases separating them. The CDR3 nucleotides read TGTGCCAGCAGTGTAGGGGGACCCTCAGATGGCTACACCTTC. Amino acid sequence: CASSVGGPSDGYTF.

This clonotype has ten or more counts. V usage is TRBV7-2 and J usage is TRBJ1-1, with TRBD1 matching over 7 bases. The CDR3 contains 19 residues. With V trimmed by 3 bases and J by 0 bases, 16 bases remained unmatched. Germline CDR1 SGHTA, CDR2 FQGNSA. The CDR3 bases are TGTGCCAGCAGCTTCCGCCAAGTTGGGACAGCGATGATGAACACTGAAGCTTTCTTT. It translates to CASSFRQVGTAMMNTEAFF.

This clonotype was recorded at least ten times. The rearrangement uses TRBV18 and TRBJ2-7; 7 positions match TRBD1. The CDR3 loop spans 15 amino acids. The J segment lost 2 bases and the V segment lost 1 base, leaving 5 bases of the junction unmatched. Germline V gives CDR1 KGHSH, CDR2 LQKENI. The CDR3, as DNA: TGTGCCAGCTCACCACGGGACAGATTTCCCTACGAGCAGTACTTC. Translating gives CASSPRDRFPYEQYF.

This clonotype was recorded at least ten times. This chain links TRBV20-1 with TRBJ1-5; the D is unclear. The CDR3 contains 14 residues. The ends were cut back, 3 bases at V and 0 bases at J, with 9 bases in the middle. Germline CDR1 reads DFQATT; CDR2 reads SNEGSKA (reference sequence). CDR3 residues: CSASPQLSNQPQHF. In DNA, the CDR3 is TGCAGTGCTAGTCCACAACTTAGCAATCAGCCCCAGCATTTT.

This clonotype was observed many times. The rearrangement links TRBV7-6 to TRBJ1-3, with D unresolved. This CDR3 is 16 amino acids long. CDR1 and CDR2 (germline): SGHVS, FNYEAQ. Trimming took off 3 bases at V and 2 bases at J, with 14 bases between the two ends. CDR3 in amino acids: CASSFGQLEAGNTIYF. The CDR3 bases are TGTGCCAGCAGCTTCGGGCAATTGGAGGCTGGAAACACCATATATTTT.

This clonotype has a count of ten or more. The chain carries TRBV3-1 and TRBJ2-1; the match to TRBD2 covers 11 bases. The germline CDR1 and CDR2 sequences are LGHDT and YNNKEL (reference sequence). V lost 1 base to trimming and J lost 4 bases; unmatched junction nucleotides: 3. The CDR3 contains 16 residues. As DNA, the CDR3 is TGTGCCAGCAGCCAAGGACTAGCGGGGCCGTACAATGAGCAGTTCTTC. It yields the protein CASSQGLAGPYNEQFF.

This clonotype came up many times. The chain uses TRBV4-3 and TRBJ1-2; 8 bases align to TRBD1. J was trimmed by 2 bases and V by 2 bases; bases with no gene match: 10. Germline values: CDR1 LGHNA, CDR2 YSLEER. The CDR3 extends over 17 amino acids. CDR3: CASSQNGQGAWNYGYTF. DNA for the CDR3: TGCGCCAGCAGCCAAAATGGACAGGGCGCCTGGAACTATGGCTACACCTTC.

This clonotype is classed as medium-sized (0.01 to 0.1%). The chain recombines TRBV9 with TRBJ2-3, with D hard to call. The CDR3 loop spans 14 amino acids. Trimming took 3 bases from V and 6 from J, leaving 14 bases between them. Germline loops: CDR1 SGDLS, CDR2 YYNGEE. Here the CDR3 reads CASSALITWDTQYF. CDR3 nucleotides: TGTGCCAGCAGCGCTCTCATTACTTGGGATACGCAGTATTTT.

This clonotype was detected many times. The CDR3: CASSASGQSTEAFF. The CDR3 coding sequence is TGTGCCAGCAGCGCTTCGGGGCAGAGCACTGAAGCTTTCTTT. The chain carries TRBV7-2 and TRBJ1-1; D might be TRBD1 (5 bases). V lost 5 bases, J lost 4 bases, and 14 bases lay in between. The CDR3 has 14 amino acids. The germline V gene encodes CDR1 SGHTA and CDR2 FQGNSA.

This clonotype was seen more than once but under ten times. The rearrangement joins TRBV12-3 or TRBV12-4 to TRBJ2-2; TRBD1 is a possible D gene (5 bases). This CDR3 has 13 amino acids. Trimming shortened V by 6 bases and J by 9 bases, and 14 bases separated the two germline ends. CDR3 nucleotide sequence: TGTGCCAGCAGGAAACAGGCCTTCCGGGAGCTGTTTTTT. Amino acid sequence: CASRKQAFRELFF.

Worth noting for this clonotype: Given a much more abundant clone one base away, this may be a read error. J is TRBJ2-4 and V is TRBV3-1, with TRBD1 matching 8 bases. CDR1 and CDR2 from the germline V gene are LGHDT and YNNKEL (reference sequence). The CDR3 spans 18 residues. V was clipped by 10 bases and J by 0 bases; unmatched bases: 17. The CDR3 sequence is CAITKQGALFLAKNIQYF. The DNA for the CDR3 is TGTGCCATCACAAAGCAGGGGGCCTTATTTCTAGCCAAAAACATTCAGTACTTC.

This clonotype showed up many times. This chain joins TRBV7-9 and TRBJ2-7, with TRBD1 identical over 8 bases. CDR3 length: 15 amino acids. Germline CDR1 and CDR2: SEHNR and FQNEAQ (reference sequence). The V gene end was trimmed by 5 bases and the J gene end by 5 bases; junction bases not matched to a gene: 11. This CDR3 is CASSGSIGQGNEQYF. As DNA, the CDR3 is TGTGCCAGCAGCGGTAGTATAGGACAGGGAAACGAGCAGTACTTC. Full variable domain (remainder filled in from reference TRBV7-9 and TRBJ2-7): DTGVSQNPRHKITKRGQNVTFRCDPISEHNRLYWYRQTLGQGPEFLTYFQNEAQLEKSRLLSDRFSAERPKGSFSTLEIQRTEQGDSAMYLCASSGSIGQGNEQYFGPGTRLTVT.

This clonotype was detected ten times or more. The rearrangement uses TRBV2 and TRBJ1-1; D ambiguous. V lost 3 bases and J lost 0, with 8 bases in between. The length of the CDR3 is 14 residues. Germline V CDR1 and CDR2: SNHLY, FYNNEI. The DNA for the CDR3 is TGTGCCAGCAGTGAGCCGCGGTTGAACACTGAAGCTTTCTTT. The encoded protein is CASSEPRLNTEAFF.

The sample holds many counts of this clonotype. The CDR3 DNA is TGTGCCAGCAGCGTAGGTCAGGGAAGCAATCAGCCCCAGCATTTT. Amino acid sequence: CASSVGQGSNQPQHF. The V and J genes are TRBV9 and TRBJ1-5; the D gene is possibly TRBD1 (5 bases). CDR1 SGDLS and CDR2 YYNGEE come from the germline V gene. The CDR3 runs 15 residues. V was trimmed by 0 bases and J by 1 base, leaving 8 bases between them.

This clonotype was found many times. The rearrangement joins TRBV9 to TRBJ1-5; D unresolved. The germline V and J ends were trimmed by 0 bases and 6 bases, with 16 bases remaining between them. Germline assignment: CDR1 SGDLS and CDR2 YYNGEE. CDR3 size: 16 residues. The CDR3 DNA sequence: TGTGCCAGCAGCGTAGAAGGATGGAGGGCAATTCAGCCCCAGCATTTT. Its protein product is CASSVEGWRAIQPQHF.

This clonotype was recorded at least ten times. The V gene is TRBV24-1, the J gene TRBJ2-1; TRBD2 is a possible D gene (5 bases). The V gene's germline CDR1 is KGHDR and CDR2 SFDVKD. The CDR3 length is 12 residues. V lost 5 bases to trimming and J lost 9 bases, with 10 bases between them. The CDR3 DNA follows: TGTGCCACCAGTGCTAGCCACGGTGAGCAGTTCTTC. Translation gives CATSASHGEQFF.

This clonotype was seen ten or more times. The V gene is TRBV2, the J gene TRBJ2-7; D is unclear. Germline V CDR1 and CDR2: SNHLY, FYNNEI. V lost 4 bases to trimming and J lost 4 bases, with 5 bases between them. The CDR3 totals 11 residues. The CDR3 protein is CASSVGYEQYF. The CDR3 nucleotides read TGTGCCAGCAGTGTGGGATACGAGCAGTACTTC. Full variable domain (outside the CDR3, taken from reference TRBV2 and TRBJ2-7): EPEVTQTPSHQVTQMGQEVILRCVPISNHLYFYWYRQILGQKVEFLVSFYNNEISEKSEIFDDQFSVERPDGSNFTLKIRSTKLEDSAMYFCASSVGYEQYFGPGTRLTVT.